This is a list of T cell receptor beta chains from one sample in a study of shared clonotypes between healthy human individuals. Measured with immunoSEQ multiplex PCR; TCRdb has only the in-frame clones, and not every one. The sample carries 750,000 to 1,000,000 clones, 92% recorded once. Sequenced: naive CD8+ T cells sorted from blood. Receptors originate from a man in his thirties or forties in good health. CDR3s include the opening cysteine and the closing phenylalanine or tryptophan. The D gene is left open where the match is weak.

>.|TRBV4-3|15
CASSQERTVPYEQYF
>.|TRBV10-3|16
CAISESARARTGELFF
>.|TRBV10-3|14
CAARNGATNEKLFF
>TRBD2|TRBV6-1|15
CASSQTGTSGYEQYF
>.|TRBV7-9|12
CASSLTGDTQYF
>.|TRBV4-1|16
CASSQEEGLYNYGYTF
>.|TRBV7-9|12
CASSEDPNTIYF
>.|TRBV7-2|11
CASSLGREQYF
>TRBD2|TRBV7-6|15
CASSWTSGSPDTQYF
>.|TRBV4-1|15
CASSPGEGGPYEQYF